The 18 T cell receptor beta chains below all came from one sample that was sequenced in a study of cytomegalovirus exposure and HLA in healthy donors. In the PCR, 60 Vbeta and 13 Jbeta primers were used. Generated by immunoSEQ multiplex PCR, the TCRdb table keeps only in-frame clones and is missing some. The sample has approximately 140,000 clones; over 60% are singletons. The sequenced material came from PBMCs. The origin of the receptors is a woman aged 18 to 35 in good health and CMV-seronegative.

The V call is TRBV10-2, the J call TRBJ2-1; no reliable D call. Germline V lookup: CDR1 WSHSY, CDR2 SAAADI. V gave up 6 bases and J gave up 0 bases, with 9 bases separating them. The CDR3 sequence is 14 residues long. The CDR3 loop reads CASRMASSYNEQFF. The CDR3 region has the DNA TGCGCCAGCAGAATGGCAAGCTCCTACAATGAGCAGTTCTTC.

This rearrangement joins TRBV6-5 to TRBJ2-7; 7 nucleotides match TRBD2. Germline assignment: CDR1 MNHEY and CDR2 SVGAGI. The length of the CDR3 is 14 residues. With 5 bases clipped from V and 6 bases from J, the junction kept 10 bases outside the gene matches. CDR3 DNA sequence: TGTGCCAGCAGTGCCTGGACTAGAGTACGCGAGCAGTACGTC. It specifies CASSAWTRVREQYV.

This clone is a singleton in its sample. V is TRBV2 and J is TRBJ2-4; TRBD2 matches at 7 bases. V lost 8 bases to trimming and J lost 3 bases; unmatched junction nucleotides: 7. From germline, CDR1 is SNHLY and CDR2 FYNNEI. The CDR3 is 14 residues long. The CDR3 DNA sequence: TGTGCCAGCCTGGGGAGGGGTGGCAAAAACATTCAGTACTTC. Protein: CASLGRGGKNIQYF.

This clone was seen only a few times. The chain carries TRBV4-3 and TRBJ2-1; D remains ambiguous. V gave up 5 bases and J gave up 4 bases, with 12 bases separating them. The germline V gene has CDR1 LGHNA and CDR2 YSLEER. This CDR3 is built from 14 residues. This CDR3 is CASSSLERYNEQFF. The CDR3 DNA is TGCGCCAGCAGCTCCCTAGAAAGGTACAATGAGCAGTTCTTC.

This clone occurred once. The CDR3 spells CASSGTSSYNEQFF. Written as DNA, the CDR3 is TGTGCCAGCTCCGGGACTAGCTCCTACAATGAGCAGTTCTTC. The chain has TRBV10-3 and TRBJ2-1, with TRBD2 matching 8 bases. The CDR3 runs to 14 residues. Trimming took 10 bases from V and 0 from J; bases not matched to a gene: 5. Germline V gives CDR1 ENHRY, CDR2 SYGVKD.

A note on this clone: Distinct nucleotide sequences in the sample also encode this CDR3. V usage is TRBV7-9 and J usage is TRBJ1-1; D is ambiguous. This CDR3 is built from 13 residues. V was clipped by 1 base and J by 4 bases, with 7 bases between them. In germline, CDR1 is SEHNR, CDR2 FQNEAQ (reference sequence). CDR3 loop: CASSLESGTEAFF. In nucleotides, the CDR3 is TGTGCCAGCAGCTTAGAGTCAGGCACTGAAGCTTTCTTT.

The chain links TRBV18 to TRBJ1-4; 7 nucleotides line up with TRBD1. The CDR3 length is 18 residues. Trimming removed 3 bases from V and 4 bases from J; junction bases left unmatched: 14. Germline V gene data show CDR1 as KGHSH and CDR2 as LQKENI. The CDR3: CASSPNRGTARGNEKLFF. For the CDR3, the DNA is TGTGCCAGCTCACCTAACCGAGGGACAGCCCGGGGTAATGAAAAACTGTTTTTT. Filled out from reference TRBV18 and TRBJ1-4, the complete variable domain reads NAGVMQNPRHLVRRRGQEARLRCSPMKGHSHVYWYRQLPEEGLKFMVYLQKENIIDESGMPKERFSAEFPKEGPSILRIQQVVRGDSAAYFCASSPNRGTARGNEKLFFGSGTQLSVL.

This chain connects TRBV18 to TRBJ2-7; D is perhaps TRBD1 (6 bases). Germline V lookup: CDR1 KGHSH, CDR2 LQKENI. Trimming took 6 bases from V and 7 from J, leaving 13 bases between them. This CDR3 has 12 amino acids. CDR3 residues: CASSTGQREQYV. The CDR3 nucleotides are TGTGCCAGCTCTACCGGACAGAGGGAGCAGTACGTC.

This rearrangement joins TRBV13 to TRBJ2-5; TRBD2 aligns across 8 bases. Germline loops: CDR1 PRHDT, CDR2 FYEKMQ (reference sequence). The CDR3 extends over 16 amino acids. V shed 5 bases, J shed 5 bases, and the junction held 13 bases outside the gene matches. CDR3 sequence: CASSIRAGTREETQYF. The CDR3 coding sequence is TGTGCCAGCAGCATACGCGCCGGGACTAGAGAGGAGACCCAGTACTTC.

This chain joins TRBV10-3 and TRBJ2-5, with 8 nucleotides matching TRBD1. The CDR3 runs to 14 residues. The V segment lost 2 bases and the J segment 5 bases; nucleotides outside the gene matches: 4. Germline V gene data show CDR1 as ENHRY and CDR2 as SYGVKD. The CDR3 nucleotides are TGTGCCATCAGTGAGGGACAGGGTCGGGAGACCCAGTACTTC. This translates into CAISEGQGRETQYF.

The DNA for the CDR3 is TGTGCCAGTAGAGGGAGCGGGAGGGCCAATGAGCAGTTCTTC. It encodes CASRGSGRANEQFF. The V and J genes are TRBV6-5 and TRBJ2-1, with 10 bases matching TRBD2. V trimming: 9 bases; J trimming: 6 bases; junction bases outside the gene matches: 8. CDR1 is MNHEY, CDR2 SVGAGI, per germline. CDR3 size: 14 residues.

The chain uses TRBV21-1 and TRBJ2-7; TRBD1, the table's D call, was not compared with the DNA. TRBV21-1 is flagged as a pseudogene. The CDR3 contains 18 residues. As DNA, the CDR3 is TGTGCCAGCAGCAAATCGCAATCGGACAGGGGGCTGTCGTACGAGCAGTACTTC. The encoded protein is CASSKSQSDRGLSYEQYF.

The chain carries TRBV4-3 and TRBJ1-2; D unclear. Germline-derived CDR1 and CDR2 are LGHNA and YSLEER. The CDR3 consists of 13 residues. With 0 bases removed from V and 0 bases from J, the gap between germline ends came to 2 bases. For the CDR3, the DNA is TGCGCCAGCAGCCAAGATACTAACTATGGCTACACCTTC. It specifies CASSQDTNYGYTF.

V gene TRBV9 combines with J gene TRBJ2-1, with 10 bases fitting TRBD2. Germline CDR1 is SGDLS and CDR2 is YYNGEE. The CDR3 length is 16 residues. V was pared by 0 bases and J by 3 bases, with 3 bases of the junction left unmatched. CDR3: CASSVGASGGYNEQFF. The CDR3 region has the DNA TGTGCCAGCAGCGTAGGGGCTAGCGGGGGCTACAATGAGCAGTTCTTC.

The J gene is TRBJ1-2, the V gene TRBV18, with D unclear. Trimming left V 3 bases short and J 2 bases short, with 7 bases between. This CDR3 has 13 residues. The germline V gene has CDR1 KGHSH and CDR2 LQKENI. This CDR3 is CASSPPGNYGYTF. The CDR3, as DNA: TGTGCCAGCTCACCTCCGGGGAACTATGGCTACACCTTC.

The DNA of the CDR3 is TGTGCCAGCAGTTTATGGGGGCAAGCTTTCTTT. This codes for CASSLWGQAFF. V gene TRBV28 combines with J gene TRBJ1-1, with D possibly matching TRBD1 (5 bases). Germline lookup yields CDR1 MDHEN and CDR2 SYDVKM. The V gene lost 0 bases and the J gene lost 9 bases, with 5 bases spanning the gap. The CDR3 loop spans 11 amino acids.

The gene calls are TRBV4-2 and TRBJ2-2; TRBD2 agrees at 16 bases. Germline trimming cut 4 bases from V and 6 bases from J; bases unmatched to any gene: 5. There are 17 residues in the CDR3. Germline V gives CDR1 LGHNA, CDR2 YNFKEQ. The CDR3 DNA reads TGTGCCAGCAGCCTCTCCGGGACTAGCGGGGGGGCCGGGGAGCTGTTTTTT. Translating it yields CASSLSGTSGGAGELFF.

V gene TRBV15 combines with J gene TRBJ2-5, with D perhaps TRBD1 (6 bases). The V and J ends lost 1 base and 4 bases respectively, with 13 bases between them. The germline V gene encodes CDR1 LNHNV and CDR2 YYDKDF (reference sequence). This CDR3 is built from 15 residues. DNA for the CDR3: TGTGCCACCAGCAGAGGGCAGGGGCCTGCAGAGACCCAGTACTTC. It codes for CATSRGQGPAETQYF.